This T cell receptor beta chain derives from a study of T-cell memory formation after mild COVID-19. Overall study findings and caveats: That cross-reactive memory joined was suggested by some responding clones appearing in pre-infection memory.

The CDR3 length is 15 residues. Trimming shortened V by 5 bases and J by 0 bases, and 13 bases separated the two germline ends. The V gene's germline CDR1 is KGHDR and CDR2 SFDVKD. Comment on this clonotype: Its antigen is still unknown.

TCRdb called the 5' RACE reads again in MiXCR, with one record for every CDR3 protein. This sample has 540,000 or so distinct CDR3 sequences, with about a fifth found just once. V gene TRBV24-1 combines with J gene TRBJ2-7; D is possibly TRBD2 (5 bases). The sequence came from an adult woman who had mild COVID-19 (a few samples of this study predate the infection). Cell type and time point are not known. The material sequenced was PBMCs or a T cell subset sorted from them (not recorded which). CDR3 sequence reads: CATSASGTSSYEQYF. The CDR3 DNA sequence: TGTGCCACCAGTGCGTCGGGAACAAGCTCCTACGAGCAGTACTTC.